The 29 T cell receptor beta chains given below trace back to one sample, sequenced in a study of shared clonotypes between healthy human individuals. Assay: immunoSEQ multiplex PCR; the TCRdb copy retains only in-frame clones and omits some. The top ten clones hold around 0.13% of a sample with more than 2 million clones, 90% to 96% of them seen once. Sequencing was performed on naive CD4+ T cells sorted from blood. As to subset: CD45RA+ positively selected. The receptors were gathered from a man between 18 and 29 years old in good health.

The chain joins TRBV6-6 to TRBJ2-6, with a weak D call TRBD1 (5 bases). Between the trimmed V and J ends, which lost 7 bases and 4 bases, there was a span of 11 bases. CDR3 length: 14 residues. Germline CDR1 reads MNHNY; CDR2 reads SVGAGI (reference sequence). The CDR3 DNA sequence: TGTGCCAGCACAAGGGGAACCGGGGCCAACGTCCTGACTTTC. Translation gives CASTRGTGANVLTF.

This clone occurred once. The V gene is TRBV5-1, the J gene TRBJ2-1; 11 bases match TRBD2. Germline trimming cut 6 bases from V and 1 base from J; bases unmatched to any gene: 15. The CDR3 is made up of 19 amino acids. CDR1 is SGHRS, CDR2 YFSETQ, per germline. The CDR3 spells CASTRRTSGSAGSYNEQFF. DNA for the CDR3: TGCGCCAGCACCCGCCGAACTAGCGGGAGTGCCGGATCCTACAATGAGCAGTTCTTC.

The V call is TRBV9, the J call TRBJ1-1, with unresolved D. Germline V lookup: CDR1 SGDLS, CDR2 YYNGEE. This CDR3 contains 14 residues. Deletions cut 0 bases from V and 2 bases from J, with 8 bases between. CDR3 in amino acids: CASSVVTDNTEAFF. The CDR3, as DNA: TGTGCCAGCAGCGTAGTAACAGATAACACTGAAGCTTTCTTT.

The chain uses TRBV2 and TRBJ2-5, with 11 bases that match TRBD2. Germline assignment: CDR1 SNHLY and CDR2 FYNNEI. The ends lost 4 bases at V and 2 bases at J; junction bases unmatched: 6. The CDR3 consists of 16 residues. CDR3 amino acids: CASSGILAGGQETQYF. In nucleotides, the CDR3 is TGTGCCAGCAGTGGAATCTTAGCGGGAGGGCAAGAGACCCAGTACTTC.

The gene calls are TRBV5-1 and TRBJ2-3, with D unclear. V was trimmed by 4 bases and J by 0 bases, leaving 12 bases between them. The CDR3 loop spans 15 amino acids. Germline CDR1 reads SGHRS; CDR2 reads YFSETQ. The CDR3 is CASSIDTSSTDTQYF. The CDR3, as DNA: TGCGCCAGCAGCATAGACACTTCTAGCACAGATACGCAGTATTTT.

The rearrangement links TRBV28 to TRBJ2-5, with D possibly matching TRBD2 (6 bases). The CDR3 is 13 residues long. Germline CDR1 is MDHEN and CDR2 is SYDVKM. V was pared by 5 bases and J by 5 bases, with 12 bases between. CDR3 protein: CASSPRGMETQYF. The CDR3 bases are TGTGCCAGCAGTCCTCGGGGGATGGAGACCCAGTACTTC.

The chain couples TRBV7-2 to TRBJ1-2; D is ambiguous. The V gene lost 0 bases and the J gene lost 3 bases, with 5 bases spanning the gap. Germline values: CDR1 SGHTA, CDR2 FQGNSA. The CDR3 spans 13 residues. The CDR3 is CASSLALDYGYTF. The CDR3 region has the DNA TGTGCCAGCAGCTTAGCGCTTGACTATGGCTACACCTTC.

On this clone: The same CDR3 arises from other DNA sequences in this sample as well. CDR3 amino acids: CASRRGDTQYF. CDR3 sequence (DNA): TGTGCCAGCAGAAGGGGGGATACGCAGTATTTT. The chain employs TRBV6-5 and TRBJ2-3; D perhaps matches TRBD1 (6 bases). CDR3 length: 11 residues. Deletions cut 6 bases from V and 6 bases from J, with 7 bases between. Germline V CDR1 and CDR2: MNHEY, SVGAGI.

The chain employs TRBV7-9 and TRBJ1-1, with a weak D call TRBD1 (5 bases). CDR1 and CDR2 (germline): SEHNR, FQNEAQ (reference sequence). There are 14 residues in the CDR3. V was shortened by 7 bases and J by 1 base, with 13 bases between the two germline ends. The CDR3 DNA reads TGTGCCAGCACCTCGACAGTGGGGAACACTGAAGCTTTCTTT. This gives the protein CASTSTVGNTEAFF. The full variable domain, with the rest looked up from reference TRBV7-9 and TRBJ1-1, is DTGVSQNPRHKITKRGQNVTFRCDPISEHNRLYWYRQTLGQGPEFLTYFQNEAQLEKSRLLSDRFSAERPKGSFSTLEIQRTEQGDSAMYLCASTSTVGNTEAFFGQGTRLTVV.

This chain links TRBV2 with TRBJ1-1; 7 nucleotides match TRBD1. From germline, CDR1 is SNHLY and CDR2 FYNNEI. The CDR3 sequence is 13 residues long. V was pared by 6 bases and J by 4 bases, with 5 bases of the junction left unmatched. CDR3 protein: CASSDRERTEAFF. The DNA of the CDR3 is TGTGCCAGCAGCGACAGGGAGCGCACTGAAGCTTTCTTT.

CDR3 amino acids: CASSVPGAPSTGELFF. The CDR3, as DNA: TGTGCCAGCAGTGTCCCGGGCGCCCCGAGCACCGGGGAGCTGTTTTTT. This chain joins TRBV28 and TRBJ2-2; D ambiguous. The length of the CDR3 is 16 residues. With 5 bases removed from V and 4 bases from J, the gap between germline ends came to 17 bases. Germline values: CDR1 MDHEN, CDR2 SYDVKM.

The chain recombines TRBV2 with TRBJ2-1; D assignment may be TRBD1 or TRBD2 (6 bases each). This CDR3 has 14 residues. Per germline, CDR1 SNHLY and CDR2 FYNNEI. The V and J ends lost 11 bases and 1 base respectively, with 15 bases between them. The CDR3 sequence is CAQKLGGSYNEQFF. As DNA, the CDR3 is TGTGCCCAAAAGTTAGGGGGGTCCTACAATGAGCAGTTCTTC.

This clone showed up just once. At the DNA level, this CDR3 is encoded by other sequences in the same sample as well. This chain connects TRBV5-1 to TRBJ1-4; no definite D call. This CDR3 spans 14 amino acids. Germline V gene data show CDR1 as SGHRS and CDR2 as YFSETQ. V lost 0 bases, J lost 2 bases, and 5 bases lay in between. The CDR3 protein is CASSLEGTNEKLFF. In nucleotides, the CDR3 is TGCGCCAGCAGCTTGGAAGGGACTAATGAAAAACTGTTTTTT. Full variable domain (remainder filled in from reference TRBV5-1 and TRBJ1-4): KAGVTQTPRYLIKTRGQQVTLSCSPISGHRSVSWYQQTPGQGLQFLFEYFSETQRNKGNFPGRFSGRQFSNSRSEMNVSTLELGDSALYLCASSLEGTNEKLFFGSGTQLSVL.

This chain joins TRBV25-1 and TRBJ2-1, with a weak D call TRBD2 (6 bases). Germline values: CDR1 MGHDK, CDR2 SYGVNS. V was trimmed by 1 base and J by 1 base, leaving 8 bases between them. This CDR3 has 15 residues. DNA for the CDR3: TGTGCCAGCAGTGAATTGGGGGGATCCTACAATGAGCAGTTCTTC. Translation gives CASSELGGSYNEQFF.

The sample holds one count of this clone. Other DNA sequences from this sample encode an identical CDR3 as well. CDR3 DNA: TGCAGTGCTAGAGACGTCCCGGGGCAGTACTTC. Translating gives CSARDVPGQYF. V usage is TRBV20-1 and J usage is TRBJ2-7; D call uncertain. Looked up from germline, CDR1 is DFQATT and CDR2 is SNEGSKA (reference sequence). Trimming left V 0 bases short and J 9 bases short, with 9 bases between. CDR3 size: 11 residues.

The genes are TRBV5-1 and TRBJ2-5, with TRBD2 as a possible D gene (6 bases). Germline V lookup: CDR1 SGHRS, CDR2 YFSETQ. V was shortened by 0 bases and J by 5 bases, with 17 bases between the two germline ends. There are 16 residues in the CDR3. CDR3 in amino acids: CASSLAGSGEGETQYF. The CDR3 nucleotides are TGCGCCAGCAGCTTGGCCGGGTCGGGAGAAGGGGAGACCCAGTACTTC.

The chain couples TRBV6-6 to TRBJ1-4, with 8 positions matching TRBD1. The germline gives CDR1 MNHNY, CDR2 SVGAGI (reference sequence). CDR3 length: 14 amino acids. The junction had 3 bases not matched to a gene; V was cut back by 2 bases and J by 7 bases. CDR3 amino acids: CASSYETGAEKLFF. In DNA, the CDR3 is TGTGCCAGCAGTTACGAGACAGGGGCTGAAAAACTGTTTTTT.

This rearrangement joins TRBV19 to TRBJ2-7; 9 bases align to TRBD1. The CDR3 spans 16 residues. Germline V gene sequence: CDR1 LNHDA, CDR2 SQIVND (reference sequence). V lost 5 bases, J lost 0 bases, and 8 bases stayed unmatched. The CDR3 here is CASSLSGTGSSYEQYF. CDR3 coding DNA: TGTGCCAGTAGTTTATCCGGGACAGGGAGCTCCTACGAGCAGTACTTC.

The chain carries TRBV25-1 and TRBJ1-6; 8 nucleotides agree with TRBD1. Germline trimming cut 5 bases from V and 4 bases from J; bases unmatched to any gene: 4. The CDR3 is 15 amino acids. Germline V gene sequence: CDR1 MGHDK, CDR2 SYGVNS. The CDR3 sequence: CASSSRQGYNSPLHF. CDR3 bases: TGTGCCAGCAGTAGTCGACAGGGGTATAATTCACCCCTCCACTTT.

This rearrangement joins TRBV6-1 to TRBJ2-1, with a weak D call TRBD1 (6 bases). CDR1 is MNHNS and CDR2 is SASEGT in the germline V gene. The V end was cut by 5 bases, the J end by 0 bases, with 11 bases between. This CDR3 is 15 amino acids long. CDR3 residues: CASSRTGTSYNEQFF. DNA of the CDR3: TGTGCCAGCAGTAGAACAGGGACCTCCTACAATGAGCAGTTCTTC.

The J gene is TRBJ1-1, the V gene TRBV7-9; D is undetermined. The CDR3 contains 13 residues. Germline V CDR1 and CDR2: SEHNR, FQNEAQ (reference sequence). The V gene lost 5 bases and the J gene lost 5 bases, with 12 bases spanning the gap. CDR3 coding DNA: TGTGCCAGCAGCCGACTCCAGCAGACTGAAGCTTTCTTT. It yields the protein CASSRLQQTEAFF.

The chain recombines TRBV19 with TRBJ2-5, with D perhaps given as TRBD1 or TRBD2 (7 bases each). The germline V gene encodes CDR1 LNHDA and CDR2 SQIVND (reference sequence). The CDR3 runs 15 residues. V dropped 7 bases and J dropped 0 bases, with 15 bases sitting between them. The CDR3 is CASNWAGGDQETQYF. In DNA form, the CDR3 reads TGTGCCAGTAACTGGGCAGGGGGGGACCAAGAGACCCAGTACTTC.

The rearrangement uses TRBV19 and TRBJ1-5, with unresolved D. V was cut by 3 bases and J by 4 bases, with 7 bases left in between. The germline V gene has CDR1 LNHDA and CDR2 SQIVND (reference sequence). The CDR3 totals 13 residues. CDR3 DNA sequence: TGTGCCAGTAGTATTGGTGAGAATCAGCCCCAGCATTTT. Protein product: CASSIGENQPQHF.

The rearrangement joins TRBV4-1 to TRBJ1-6; D not certain. CDR3 length: 19 amino acids. Germline CDR1 reads MGHRA; CDR2 reads YSYEKL. The V end lost 0 bases, the J end lost 0 bases, and 15 bases lay between the germline ends. CDR3 bases: TGCGCCAGCAGCCAAGATCAGGCAAGGCCGAGCTCCTATAATTCACCCCTCCACTTT. Its protein product is CASSQDQARPSSYNSPLHF.

This clone was seen only once. The chain recombines TRBV2 with TRBJ1-2; TRBD1 matches at 7 bases. CDR3 length: 18 amino acids. Germline V gene lookup returns CDR1 SNHLY and CDR2 FYNNEI. Trimming took 6 bases from V and 4 from J; bases not matched to a gene: 20. This chain's CDR3 is CASSARQGEGARGYGYTF. For the CDR3, the DNA is TGTGCCAGCAGCGCCCGGCAGGGGGAGGGGGCGAGGGGCTATGGCTACACCTTC.

A few counts support this clone. The chain is built from TRBV18 and TRBJ1-6, with 7 bases that match TRBD1. Trimming took 3 bases from V and 8 from J; bases not matched to a gene: 1. CDR1 and CDR2 (germline): KGHSH, LQKENI. The CDR3 sequence is 13 residues long. The chain's CDR3 is CASSPGQYSPLHF. DNA for the CDR3: TGTGCCAGCTCACCGGGACAGTATTCACCCCTCCACTTT.

This clone was counted once. The chain carries TRBV5-5 and TRBJ2-7, with D possibly called TRBD1 or TRBD2 (5 bases each). This CDR3 has 15 residues. With 6 bases removed from V and 1 base from J, the gap between germline ends came to 17 bases. Germline V gene lookup returns CDR1 SGHKS and CDR2 YYEKEE (reference sequence). The CDR3 spells CASILTGTESYEQYF. CDR3 DNA sequence: TGTGCCAGCATCCTGACCGGGACCGAATCCTACGAGCAGTACTTC.

This clone was seen only once. This chain joins TRBV19 and TRBJ1-1; D gene unclear. CDR1 and CDR2 (germline): LNHDA, SQIVND (reference sequence). V was pared by 3 bases and J by 3 bases, with 11 bases between. The CDR3 extends over 14 amino acids. CDR3 bases: TGTGCCAGTAGTATTGGGCAACGACACACTGAAGCTTTCTTT. Translating gives CASSIGQRHTEAFF.

The chain links TRBV5-1 to TRBJ1-2, with a tentative D call TRBD1 (5 bases). This CDR3 has 15 amino acids. The germline CDR1 and CDR2 sequences are SGHRS and YFSETQ. V lost 3 bases to trimming and J lost 4 bases, with 16 bases between them. The CDR3 loop is CASSSSDPGPYGYTF. The CDR3 coding sequence is TGCGCCAGCAGCTCCTCTGATCCAGGGCCCTATGGCTACACCTTC.